This section outlines one TCR beta chain sequence together with its context. Its target antigen remains unknown. It has no much larger one-base neighbor in the sample; base qualities were not kept. The method was the immunoSEQ multiplex PCR assay. A mixture of 60 forward primers for TCR Vbeta segments and 13 reverse primers for TCR Jbeta segments was used in the multiplex PCR. The CDR3 region of rearranged TCR beta genes was amplified from genomic DNA with a multiplex PCR assay. The amplified TCR beta libraries were sequenced on the Illumina HiSeq System as 87-base-pair reads. In the paper's pipeline: Across the 500 to 700 repertoires, a later analysis counted around 80 million unique TCR beta chains, 8.5 million to 12 million of which were shared by at least two donors. Raw reads were error-corrected and collapsed into unique sequences with a nearest-neighbor algorithm that merged closely related sequences to remove PCR and sequencing errors. V, D and J gene segments were assigned by aligning CDR3 sequences to IMGT reference sequences. For a sequence to be retained, a match of at least six nucleotides was required to both a V gene segment and a J gene segment. Rearrangements were called productive when the CDR3 lacked stop codons and stayed in frame with V and J; all others were non-productive. CDR3 was defined by IMGT convention, running from the second conserved V-encoded cysteine to the conserved J-encoded phenylalanine. The earlier analysis of some 540 of the donors excluded any sequence lacking an unambiguous match to a single V gene segment. An earlier analysis of just under 600 of the donors called V segments functional above 56.7% productive rearrangements and segregating when the between-donor standard deviation exceeded 5%. A statistical classification framework was built to diagnose cytomegalovirus status from the catalog of TCR beta chain sequences. A later analysis assigned V and J genes by comparing TCR nucleotide sequences with IMGT/GENE-DB human TR gene sequences. A later analysis assigned CDR3 sequences and most-parsimonious VDJ recombination scenarios with the TCRdist pipeline. In a later analysis, each TCR beta chain was defined by its CDR3 amino acid sequence together with its V-gene family, and reads lacking a unique V-gene family were excluded. To address suspected cross-contamination and a sequencing artifact, a later analysis removed some 620 highly shared, low-generation-probability nucleotide sequences. In a later analysis, a clonal expansion index for each public chain was calculated from normalized within-repertoire ranks of inferred template counts. In a later analysis, generation probabilities were computed with a VDJ recombination model fitted to out-of-frame rearrangements, and the resulting probabilities were checked against IGoR. Hypergeometric tests were used in a later analysis to score TCR-TCR, TCR-HLA and TCR-CMV co-occurrence, with a repertoire-size bias correction applied to the TCR pairs. In a later analysis, false discovery rates were estimated by permuting HLA or CMV assignments 20 times. A later analysis grouped co-occurring TCRs with DBSCAN, adding TCRdist sequence similarity when clustering within HLA-allele-positive subsets. Repertoires with fewer than 30,000 or more than 120,000 public chains, plus five repertoires with anomalous nucleotide sharing, were excluded from co-occurrence clustering. In TCRdb, the immuneACCESS table is reduced to in-frame sequences with V and J assigned. These tables do not hold every clone; where another copy was compared, an unresolved V gene accounts for under half, and the others remain unexplained. For V, J and clone size, that table is used; D and trimming come from the DNA. The sample records over 45,000 clones, roughly four fifths of which are singletons. 2% to 2.5% of the sample is held by the ten biggest clonotypes.

CDR3 length: 17 amino acids, cysteine to phenylalanine. The only DNA kept is the CDR3, 51 bases in frame from the first base. The junction carries 18 bases between V and J, which are trimmed by 2 bases and 7 bases respectively. From a lookup of the germline V gene, CDR1 and CDR2 are KGHSH and LQKENI. In total, 630 or so healthy bone marrow donors made up the cohort. All cohort members were sampled while nominally healthy, although unrecorded immune exposures were likely present. The donor was CMV seropositive and belonged to the group of 250 to 300 seropositive cohort members. A peripheral blood sample was provided by each donor, and peripheral blood mononuclear cells were used for TCR beta sequencing. The Qiagen DNeasy Blood Extraction Kit was used to extract genomic DNA from the blood cell samples. This entry is derived from a study of cytomegalovirus exposure and HLA in healthy donors (dated by TCRdb to 2016 to 2017). Study-level background: In an earlier analysis of approximately 640 of the donors, 276 Gb of sequence data and 90 million to 120 million unique TCR beta sequences from 150 million to 200 million T cells were reported. Roughly 300 gigabases of sequencing data and 70 million to 95 million unique TCR sequences made up an early release that covered approximately 620 HLA-typed donors. Of the roughly 400 genotyped donors, around 81% fell in the genetic ancestry cluster associated with self-reported Caucasian donors. The aim of the study was to test whether cataloging public T cell receptors could identify signatures of past pathogen exposure. The T cell repertoires of 666 subjects were profiled by immunosequencing and related to cytomegalovirus serostatus. In addition to the first cohort of hundreds of subjects, a separate validation cohort of some 120 different subjects was used. The study combined high-throughput TCR immunosequencing, statistical association of individual TCRs with disease status, and machine learning to predict cytomegalovirus infection status. A later analysis re-examined previously published TCR beta repertoires from around 670 donors and added high-resolution HLA genotyping to investigate patterns of TCR occurrence. Rather than using new phenotypic data, the later analysis identified candidate immune exposures from TCR beta sequences and from how often those sequences occurred across donors. An earlier analysis of 450 to 750 of the donors used high-throughput TCR beta sequencing to judge whether each TCR beta V gene segment behaved as functional or pseudogenic. Donor age, sex, ethnicity and CMV serostatus were compiled together with the repertoire data. Genome-wide SNP genotypes for about 60% of the 666 donors were used in a later genetic analysis, which treated that subset as a discovery cohort. Every discovery cohort repertoire had been produced on one sequencing platform. HLA typing covered class I and class II loci at four-digit resolution. Typing coverage differed by locus: A, B, C, DRB1 and DQB1 were typed in roughly 629-630 donors, DQA1 in about 560, DPA1 in some 600, and DPB1 in 450 to 490. Four or five DR-DQ haplotypes were handled as single units for association and clustering because linkage in the cohort was strong. Among about 410 genotyped donors of the cohort, an average of approximately 220,000 unique TCR beta nucleotide sequences was sequenced per donor, of which about 19% were non-productive.

Study-wide findings and limitations: In a later analysis, most CMV-associated TCR beta chains were found to appear HLA-restricted, with HLA associations seemingly driven largely by CMV exposure. A later analysis found that TCR association rates varied across HLA loci, with DRB1 alleles showing the most associated TCRs and HLA-C alleles the fewest. Roughly uniform sequencing depth across donors was assumed in presence/absence analyses, although this assumption may not hold. In the study, 150 to 200 TCR beta chains were listed as associated with cytomegalovirus. The only immune exposure information available for the cohort was CMV serostatus. In this cohort, only TCR beta chains were sequenced, and detectable features were limited by the absence of alpha or paired-chain data. The 87-base-pair reads could not distinguish some IMGT-functional V segments, including TRBV6-2 and TRBV6-3, so those segments were excluded. Broadly in line with IMGT annotations, most TCR beta V segments showed up in productive rearrangements about 87% or about 30% of the time in an earlier analysis of roughly 590 of the donors. In a later analysis, HLA-associated TCR beta chains showed more clonal expansion and lower generation probabilities than non-associated chains that were equally common. The authors suggested that the approach could potentially be generalized to other disease states and immunological phenotypes. The classifier was reported to diagnose cytomegalovirus status with high specificity and sensitivity in both the original and validation cohorts. Because HLA typing was missing for some donors at each locus, association tests included only the typed subset. In a later analysis, several top co-occurrence clusters were reported to appear linked to parvovirus B19, influenza, CMV and Epstein-Barr virus. In vitro tests confirmed that three of the cytomegalovirus-associated TCR beta chains recognize cytomegalovirus antigens. Correlated functional status among segregating V segments might be attributable to linkage disequilibrium, but an unknown experimental factor could not be ruled out. A further reported finding was that TCR beta sequences accurately predicted the HLA-A and HLA-B alleles for most subjects in the first cohort. A cluster of highly shared sequence variants was judged likely to be a technical artifact of the sequencing pipeline. Because counts were too low, 15 or so rarely observed V segments, including chromosome 9 orphons, were excluded from the earlier analysis of some 590 of the donors. Most TCR sequences were seen in very few donors, while some public TCRs were found in many individuals. A later analysis associated about 17,000 TCR beta sequences with specific HLA alleles at a false discovery rate of 0.05. A later genetic analysis reported fewer N-insertions in productive TCRs among donors in an Asian-associated ancestry cluster than the roughly 670-donor mean. Strong co-occurrence of HLA alleles, especially DR and DQ, made assigning TCR associations to individual alleles difficult. A later genetic analysis associated a missense DCLRE1C variant with V-gene and J-gene trimming of TCR beta chains, and an independent cohort replicated the association.

This sequence was found in a boy under 18 in good health and CMV-seropositive. Recombination connected TRBV18 to TRBJ1-6, with the D gene call left open. The sequencing input was PBMCs. CDR3 sequence: CASSPTSGGSDNSPLHF. The DNA sequence follows: TGTGCCAGCTCACCAACTTCGGGAGGGTCTGACAATTCACCCCTCCACTTT.